These 25 T cell receptor beta chains came from one sample sequenced in a study of T-cell reconstitution after alpha-beta-depleted transplantation in children. Preparing the TCRbeta library involved the use of unique molecular identifiers. TCRdb redid the calling of the PCR reads with MiXCR, one entry per CDR3 protein. This table has approximately 85,000 distinct CDR3 sequences, about a sixth appearing once. The source was PBMCs, mostly from graft donor cells, collected 180 days after TCRalphabeta/CD19-depleted stem cell transplant. The receptors originated from a male patient aged 2 to 9 who had a stem cell transplant for acute lymphoblastic leukemia, so the T cells may come from the graft donor.

This clonotype was observed a few times. The genes are TRBV7-2 and TRBJ2-5; TRBD2 agrees at 14 bases. J gave up 5 bases and V 0 bases, and 8 bases lay outside the gene matches. Germline V lookup: CDR1 SGHTA, CDR2 FQGNSA. The CDR3 runs 18 residues. This chain's CDR3 is CASSLAPSTSGGAETQYF. In DNA form, the CDR3 reads TGTGCCAGCAGCTTAGCCCCCTCGACTAGCGGGGGGGCGGAGACCCAGTACTTC.

V and J are TRBV5-6 and TRBJ2-3, with D maybe TRBD1 (5 bases). Between the trimmed V and J ends, which lost 4 bases and 0 bases, there was a span of 9 bases. CDR3 length: 14 amino acids. Germline-derived CDR1 and CDR2 are SGHDT and YYEEEE. The DNA for the CDR3 is TGTGCCAGCAGCCCCCGGACAAGCACAGATACGCAGTATTTT. As protein: CASSPRTSTDTQYF. The variable domain in full, completed from reference TRBV5-6 and TRBJ2-3, reads DAGVTQSPTHLIKTRGQQVTLRCSPKSGHDTVSWYQQALGQGPQFIFQYYEEEERQRGNFPDRFSGHQFPNYSSELNVNALLLGDSALYLCASSPRTSTDTQYFGPGTRLTVL.

This clonotype was counted between two and nine times. The rearrangement joins TRBV29-1 to TRBJ2-5; a possible D gene is TRBD1 (5 bases). This CDR3 is 12 amino acids long. Germline V gives CDR1 SQVTM, CDR2 ANQGSEA. V lost 3 bases to trimming and J lost 4 bases, with 9 bases between them. CDR3 in amino acids: CSVDRAGETQYF. CDR3 nucleotide sequence: TGCAGCGTTGACAGGGCCGGAGAGACCCAGTACTTC.

This clonotype has only a few counts. The chain joins TRBV4-1 to TRBJ2-7; D perhaps matches TRBD1 (6 bases). V lost 3 bases and J lost 2, with 11 bases in between. The length of the CDR3 is 14 residues. Germline CDR1 reads MGHRA; CDR2 reads YSYEKL. CDR3 amino acids: CASSHPDSTYEQYF. CDR3 coding DNA: TGCGCCAGCAGCCACCCGGACAGTACCTACGAGCAGTACTTC.

This clonotype has a handful of counts. The chain has TRBV5-1 and TRBJ2-7; the D gene is possibly TRBD2 (5 bases). The CDR3 covers 14 residues. Germline V gives CDR1 SGHRS, CDR2 YFSETQ. Trimming cost V 3 bases and J 5 bases, with 15 bases left between them. The CDR3 nucleotides read TGCGCCAGCAGCTGGGCTTTTGGGAGCGACGAGCAGTACTTC. Amino acids: CASSWAFGSDEQYF.

The chain has TRBV7-9 and TRBJ2-7; tentatively, D is TRBD1 (6 bases). Deletions cut 8 bases from V and 5 bases from J, with 13 bases between. This CDR3 has 12 residues. CDR1 is SEHNR and CDR2 is FQNEAQ in the germline V gene (reference sequence). In DNA, the CDR3 is TGTGCCAGCTTCACAGGGTTCAACGAGCAGTACTTC. Translation: CASFTGFNEQYF.

The chain has TRBV10-3 and TRBJ2-1, with 10 bases identical to TRBD2. Germline values: CDR1 ENHRY, CDR2 SYGVKD. The CDR3 contains 15 residues. Germline trimming cut 4 bases from V and 6 bases from J; bases unmatched to any gene: 6. The CDR3 here is CAISGLAGGSNEQFF. CDR3 in DNA: TGTGCCATCAGTGGGTTAGCGGGGGGCTCCAATGAGCAGTTCTTC.

This clonotype showed up many times. V is TRBV2 and J is TRBJ2-1, with TRBD1 as a possible D gene (5 bases). Deletions cut 5 bases from V and 3 bases from J, with 8 bases between. The CDR3 runs to 13 residues. The V gene's germline CDR1 is SNHLY and CDR2 FYNNEI. The CDR3 here is CASSPDSYNEQFF. CDR3 DNA sequence: TGTGCCAGCAGTCCAGACAGCTACAATGAGCAGTTCTTC.

This clonotype was counted between two and nine times. The chain recombines TRBV27 with TRBJ2-7; TRBD1 might be the D (5 bases). The germline V gene encodes CDR1 MNHEY and CDR2 SMNVEV (reference sequence). With 5 bases removed from V and 2 bases from J, the gap between germline ends came to 13 bases. The CDR3 is 14 residues long. This CDR3 is CASSPWTPPYEQYF. The CDR3 DNA sequence: TGTGCCAGCAGTCCGTGGACACCGCCCTACGAGCAGTACTTC.

This clonotype was seen repeatedly, ten times or more. This chain connects TRBV29-1 to TRBJ1-2; 7 bases are shared with TRBD1. The germline CDR1 and CDR2 sequences are SQVTM and ANQGSEA. With V trimmed by 5 bases and J by 6 bases, 9 bases remained unmatched. CDR3 length equals 13 residues. CDR3 coding DNA: TGCAGCGTTCTATTACAGGGGCGGGATGGCTACACCTTC. Its protein is CSVLLQGRDGYTF. The complete variable domain, with remaining parts taken from reference TRBV29-1 and TRBJ1-2, reads SAVISQKPSRDICQRGTSLTIQCQVDSQVTMMFWYRQQPGQSLTLIATANQGSEATYESGFVIDKFPISRPNLTFSTLTVSNMSPEDSSIYLCSVLLQGRDGYTFGSGTRLTVV.

For the CDR3, the DNA is TGTGCCAGCAGTGAAGCGGGGGGCGATGGCTACACCTTC. Its protein product is CASSEAGGDGYTF. The rearrangement joins TRBV2 to TRBJ1-2; D is perhaps TRBD1 (6 bases). The CDR3 is made up of 13 amino acids. Trimming took 0 bases from V and 6 from J, leaving 8 bases between them. CDR1 is SNHLY and CDR2 is FYNNEI in the germline V gene.

In this sample, this clonotype turned up a few times. The chain joins TRBV5-1 to TRBJ1-3; tentative D call: TRBD1 (6 bases). The CDR3 contains 16 residues. Germline CDR1 SGHRS, CDR2 YFSETQ. Trimming cost V 0 bases and J 6 bases, with 16 bases left between them. The CDR3 spells CASSLEPGGPTNTIYF. CDR3 DNA sequence: TGCGCCAGCAGCTTGGAGCCCGGGGGCCCGACAAACACCATATATTTT.

CDR3 residues: CASSAWVGAGYTF. The CDR3 DNA sequence: TGTGCCAGCAGTGCCTGGGTGGGCGCGGGCTACACCTTC. This chain joins TRBV12-3 or TRBV12-4 and TRBJ1-2; unclear D gene. Trimming removed 5 bases at V and 8 bases at J, with 15 bases between. The CDR3 totals 13 residues.

There are a few counts of this clonotype. The chain links TRBV10-2 to TRBJ2-2; no firm D call. Germline lookup yields CDR1 WSHSY and CDR2 SAAADI. The CDR3 totals 14 residues. Trimming removed 6 bases from V and 4 bases from J, with 12 bases in between. The CDR3 reads CASSLDLSTGELFF. For the CDR3, the DNA is TGCGCCAGCAGCCTGGATTTGAGCACCGGGGAGCTGTTTTTT.

This clonotype has just a few counts. The rearrangement links TRBV20-1 to TRBJ1-2; D might be TRBD1 (5 bases). The CDR3 loop spans 14 amino acids. Germline V gene sequence: CDR1 DFQATT, CDR2 SNEGSKA (reference sequence). V lost 2 bases and J 7 bases, leaving 17 bases between the germline ends. This CDR3 reads CSARFGAGGPGYTF. In DNA form, the CDR3 reads TGCAGTGCTAGATTTGGGGCAGGAGGCCCTGGCTACACCTTC.

This clonotype was detected only a few times. The DNA for the CDR3 is TGTGCCAGCAGTCCGGGACGTAGAATGTATGGCTACACCTTC. Translated, it gives CASSPGRRMYGYTF. The chain links TRBV12-3 or TRBV12-4 to TRBJ1-2; weak D call: TRBD1 (5 bases). The CDR3 consists of 14 residues. V was trimmed by 5 bases and J by 5 bases, leaving 15 bases between them.

This rearrangement joins TRBV2 to TRBJ2-3, with 8 bases matching TRBD1. Unmatched junction bases numbered 7, after V lost 6 bases and J lost 2 bases. From germline, CDR1 is SNHLY and CDR2 FYNNEI. The CDR3 extends over 15 amino acids. The CDR3 DNA reads TGTGCCAGCAGCGGATTGACAGGGGCCACAGATACGCAGTATTTT. Translation: CASSGLTGATDTQYF.

This clonotype was seen a few times. The chain has TRBV29-1 and TRBJ2-1, with D unclear. V gave up 0 bases and J gave up 6 bases, with 9 bases separating them. The CDR3 has 13 amino acids. Germline loops: CDR1 SQVTM, CDR2 ANQGSEA. For the CDR3, the DNA is TGCAGCGTTGAAGATGGACCTTTCAATGAGCAGTTCTTC. Protein: CSVEDGPFNEQFF.

This clonotype was counted at least ten times. The chain couples TRBV29-1 to TRBJ2-5; TRBD2 matches 8 bases. The trim removed 8 bases at V and 1 base at J, leaving 6 bases unmatched. Germline lookup yields CDR1 SQVTM and CDR2 ANQGSEA. The CDR3 consists of 13 residues. The CDR3 here is CSITGGTQETQYF. In DNA, the CDR3 is TGCAGCATAACGGGGGGGACCCAAGAGACCCAGTACTTC.

The genes are TRBV7-2 and TRBJ1-2; D uncertain. Germline V gene sequence: CDR1 SGHTA, CDR2 FQGNSA. The CDR3 spans 13 residues. V was shortened by 5 bases and J by 8 bases, with 15 bases between the two germline ends. This CDR3 is CASSPLGFPGYTF. As DNA, the CDR3 is TGTGCCAGCAGCCCACTCGGTTTTCCGGGCTACACCTTC.

This clonotype came up a few times. The chain has TRBV5-1 and TRBJ1-2; unclear D gene. CDR1 SGHRS and CDR2 YFSETQ come from the germline V gene. Trimming stripped 4 bases from V and 4 bases from J, with 17 bases between. The CDR3 length is 15 residues. The CDR3 region has the DNA TGCGCCAGCAGCGTGGACGGACTTCTCATCTATGGCTACACCTTC. Its protein is CASSVDGLLIYGYTF.

The table lists this clonotype with a few counts. The rearrangement joins TRBV14 to TRBJ1-3, with D possibly being TRBD1 (5 bases). This CDR3 is 18 amino acids long. The germline V and J ends were trimmed by 0 bases and 0 bases, with 15 bases remaining between them. CDR1 and CDR2 from the germline V gene are SGHDN and FVKESK. The CDR3 loop reads CASSQEGGGYPSGNTIYF. CDR3 coding DNA: TGTGCCAGCAGCCAAGAAGGTGGGGGATATCCCTCTGGAAACACCATATATTTT.

The genes are TRBV27 and TRBJ2-1, with D possibly being TRBD2 (5 bases). Per germline, CDR1 MNHEY and CDR2 SMNVEV (reference sequence). The CDR3 totals 14 residues. Trimming removed 4 bases at V and 8 bases at J, with 15 bases between. The CDR3 spells CASSSTRTHHEQFF. In DNA, the CDR3 is TGTGCCAGCAGTTCCACACGGACTCATCATGAGCAGTTCTTC.

Of note for this clonotype: A much larger clone lies one base from this, so it may be a read error. This sequence joins TRBV4-1 and TRBJ2-2; D tentatively reads TRBD1 or TRBD2 (5 bases each). From germline, CDR1 is MGHRA and CDR2 YSYEKL. This CDR3 is built from 17 residues. CDR3 nucleotide sequence: TGCGCCAGCAGCCAAGATTTGGGCAGGGTGAACACCGGGGAGCTGCTTTTT. Its translation is CASSQDLGRVNTGELLF.

The chain uses TRBV5-5 and TRBJ2-5, with TRBD2 as a possible D gene (5 bases). The CDR3 has 15 residues. V dropped 0 bases and J dropped 4 bases, with 13 bases sitting between them. Germline assignment: CDR1 SGHKS and CDR2 YYEKEE (reference sequence). This CDR3 is CASSLAFIGRETQYF. The DNA for the CDR3 is TGTGCCAGCAGCTTGGCCTTTATAGGGAGAGAGACCCAGTACTTC.